Reported below is one T cell receptor beta chain. Antigen specificity is unknown. The sample originates from a study of T cells in Graves' hyperthyroidism and ophthalmopathy. There were TCR beta CDR3 regions amplified from RNA transcripts. First-round RT-PCR of the TCR CDR3 relied on the HTBI primer set. TCRdb reanalysed the multiplex PCR reads using MiXCR and keeps one entry per CDR3 protein. This table holds roughly 380,000 distinct CDR3 sequences, roughly 19% found once. Hyperthyroidism patients were newly diagnosed, had disease duration under 2 months, and were aged 18 to 65 years. With 1 base clipped from V and 5 bases from J, the junction kept 6 bases outside the gene matches. CDR3 length: 15 amino acids. Germline values: CDR1 SNHLY, CDR2 FYNNEI. Study-wide results and caveats: The model identified upcoming ophthalmopathy a median around 6 months ahead of onset.

Sequenced material: blood. The sequence derives from a woman aged 18-29 years with Graves' hyperthyroidism. The chain couples TRBV2 to TRBJ2-5, with TRBD2 matching 8 bases. The CDR3 here is CASSEVGTRGETQYF. The CDR3 nucleotides read TGTGCCAGCAGTGAAGTAGGGACTAGAGGCGAGACCCAGTACTTC.